Listed below are T cell receptor beta chains from one sample, sequenced in a study of OX40 agonist ivuxolimab in advanced cancers. Profiling relied on immunoSEQ multiplex PCR, and the TCRdb table lists in-frame clones only, not all of them. The sample has tens of thousands of clones; 70% to 90% are singletons. This sample comprised CD4+ or CD8+ T cells sorted from blood, obtained in a trial of the OX40 agonist ivuxolimab. The receptors shown here come from an adult with an advanced solid tumor such as melanoma, head and neck, liver or kidney cancer. The CDR3 runs from the conserved cysteine through the conserved F or W. D genes are given only for firm matches. The size of a clone is reported for some rows only, either as once, few or many, or as a class for expanded clones.

v_call: TRBV28
clone_size: NA
d_call: NA
j_call: TRBJ1-4
cdr3_aa: CASTKARGNEKLFF
cdr3_nt: TGTGCCAGCACAAAGGCCAGGGGTAATGAAAAACTGTTTTTT

v_call: TRBV7-3
clone_size: NA
d_call: NA
j_call: TRBJ2-2
cdr3_aa: CASSLMGTGELFF
cdr3_nt: TGTGCCAGCAGCTTAATGGGCACCGGGGAGCTGTTTTTT

v_call: TRBV11-3
clone_size: once
d_call: NA
j_call: TRBJ2-2
cdr3_aa: CASSLNRAGELFF
cdr3_nt: TGTGCCAGCAGCTTAAACCGCGCCGGGGAGCTGTTTTTT

v_call: TRBV11-2
clone_size: NA
d_call: NA
j_call: TRBJ2-5
cdr3_aa: CASSHLETQYF
cdr3_nt: TGTGCCAGCAGCCATCTGGAGACCCAGTACTTC

v_call: TRBV4-2
clone_size: NA
d_call: NA
j_call: TRBJ2-1
cdr3_aa: CASSREFNFRTPKFF
cdr3_nt: TGTGCCAGCAGCCGCGAGTTTAACTTTAGGACGCCAAAGTTCTTC

v_call: TRBV30
clone_size: NA
d_call: TRBD2
j_call: TRBJ2-2
cdr3_aa: CAWRKELAGVDRGAVF
cdr3_nt: TGTGCCTGGAGAAAAGAACTAGCGGGAGTGGACCGGGGAGCTGTTTTT

v_call: TRBV4-2
clone_size: once
d_call: TRBD1
j_call: TRBJ1-2
cdr3_aa: CASSQSETGLNYGYTF
cdr3_nt: TGTGCCAGCAGCCAATCCGAGACAGGGCTTAACTATGGCTACACCTTC

v_call: TRBV7-9
clone_size: NA
d_call: NA
j_call: TRBJ1-3
cdr3_aa: CASSLSPGQGTIYF
cdr3_nt: TGTGCCAGCAGCTTATCGCCGGGCCAAGGGACCATATATTTT

v_call: TRBV11-2
clone_size: NA
d_call: TRBD2
j_call: TRBJ2-7
cdr3_aa: CASSLWLAGDEQYF
cdr3_nt: TGTGCCAGCAGCTTATGGCTAGCGGGAGACGAGCAGTACTTC

v_call: TRBV6-1
clone_size: NA
d_call: NA
j_call: TRBJ1-3
cdr3_aa: CASSAQSHAGNTIYF
cdr3_nt: TGTGCCAGCAGTGCCCAGTCACACGCTGGAAACACCATATATTTT

v_call: TRBV6-1
clone_size: NA
d_call: TRBD1
j_call: TRBJ2-7
cdr3_aa: CASSVGQGVVYEQYF
cdr3_nt: TGTGCCAGCAGTGTGGGACAGGGTGTCGTCTACGAGCAGTACTTC

v_call: TRBV19
clone_size: NA
d_call: TRBD1
j_call: TRBJ2-3
cdr3_aa: CASRVDGTASTDTQYF
cdr3_nt: TGTGCCAGTAGGGTTGATGGGACAGCTAGCACAGATACGCAGTATTTT

v_call: TRBV2
clone_size: NA
d_call: NA
j_call: TRBJ2-5
cdr3_aa: CASSLALETQYF
cdr3_nt: TGTGCCAGCAGTCTAGCTCTTGAGACCCAGTACTTC

v_call: TRBV7-3
clone_size: NA
d_call: TRBD2
j_call: TRBJ2-7
cdr3_aa: CASSSRDYAGYEQYF
cdr3_nt: TGTGCCAGCAGCTCCCGGGACTACGCCGGCTACGAGCAGTACTTC

v_call: TRBV13
clone_size: NA
d_call: NA
j_call: TRBJ1-2
cdr3_aa: CASSPGQRNLYGYTF
cdr3_nt: TGTGCCAGCAGCCCAGGACAGAGAAACCTCTATGGCTACACCTTC